What follows are 28 T cell receptor beta chains derived from one specimen sequenced in a study of OX40 agonist ivuxolimab in advanced cancers. Here immunoSEQ multiplex PCR was the method, and the copy in TCRdb shows in-frame clones only, minus some. Of fewer than 80,000 clones listed, 89% are singletons. The specimen was CD4+ or CD8+ T cells sorted from blood, collected in a trial of the OX40 agonist ivuxolimab. The receptor set was obtained from an adult with an advanced solid tumor such as melanoma, head and neck, liver or kidney cancer.

This clone was observed a single time. The chain links TRBV9 to TRBJ2-5; D possibly corresponds to TRBD2 (6 bases). The CDR3 has 14 amino acids. The V and J ends lost 3 bases and 0 bases respectively, with 9 bases between them. Germline V gene data show CDR1 as SGDLS and CDR2 as YYNGEE. The CDR3 here is CASSAAGNQETQYF. The CDR3 DNA reads TGTGCCAGCAGCGCCGCGGGAAACCAAGAGACCCAGTACTTC.

V is TRBV13 and J is TRBJ2-1; no firm D call. The length of the CDR3 is 13 residues. Germline assignment: CDR1 PRHDT and CDR2 FYEKMQ (reference sequence). V gave up 0 bases and J gave up 4 bases, with 4 bases separating them. The DNA for the CDR3 is TGTGCCAGCAGCTTAGGGTCGTACAATGAGCAGTTCTTC. This encodes CASSLGSYNEQFF. The entire variable domain, with the rest obtained from reference TRBV13 and TRBJ2-1, is as follows: AAGVIQSPRHLIKEKRETATLKCYPIPRHDTVYWYQQGPGQDPQFLISFYEKMQSDKGSIPDRFSAQQFSDYHSELNMSSLELGDSALYFCASSLGSYNEQFFGPGTRLTVL.

The chain links TRBV5-1 to TRBJ2-2; D gene unclear. CDR1 SGHRS and CDR2 YFSETQ come from the germline V gene. This CDR3 spans 13 amino acids. V shed 6 bases and J shed 1 base, with 7 bases lying between them. Here the CDR3 DNA reads TGCGCCAGCAAGGCGATGAACACCGGGGAGCTGTTTTTT. Translated: CASKAMNTGELFF.

In this sample, this clone turned up once. This chain links TRBV16 with TRBJ2-1; no clear D. The CDR3 is 13 residues long. The V gene's germline CDR1 is KGHSY and CDR2 FQNENV. Between the trimmed V and J ends, which lost 0 bases and 7 bases, there was a span of 7 bases. CDR3 bases: TGTGCCAGCAGCCAATCGGGTGAAAATGAGCAGTTCTTC. Translating gives CASSQSGENEQFF.

Only a few counts were recorded for this clone. The chain recombines TRBV30 with TRBJ1-5; D remains unclear. The CDR3 is made up of 14 amino acids. Trimming cost V 0 bases and J 2 bases, with 8 bases left between them. Germline V gene lookup returns CDR1 GTSNPN and CDR2 SVGIG (reference sequence). Here the CDR3 DNA reads TGTGCCTGGAGTGTTGGGAATGGCAATCAGCCCCAGCATTTT. Its protein product is CAWSVGNGNQPQHF.

Here the CDR3 DNA reads TGTGCCAGCAGTGAAGCGGGGCCTGAGGGAAACACCATATATTTT. It specifies CASSEAGPEGNTIYF. The rearrangement uses TRBV6-1 and TRBJ1-3, with D possibly being TRBD1 (5 bases). This CDR3 comprises 15 residues. Germline V gene lookup returns CDR1 MNHNS and CDR2 SASEGT. The V end lost 0 bases, the J end lost 4 bases, and 10 bases lay between the germline ends.

The chain links TRBV30 to TRBJ1-3; 7 nucleotides align to TRBD1. Germline lookup yields CDR1 GTSNPN and CDR2 SVGIG (reference sequence). The V and J ends lost 2 bases and 2 bases, in that order; junction bases with no gene match: 3. The length of the CDR3 is 14 residues. CDR3 sequence: CAWSYRGPGNTIYF. CDR3 coding DNA: TGTGCCTGGAGTTACAGGGGCCCTGGAAACACCATATATTTT.

V usage is TRBV4-2 and J usage is TRBJ2-7; maybe TRBD2 (6 bases). The CDR3 totals 16 residues. The V gene's germline CDR1 is LGHNA and CDR2 YNFKEQ. The V gene lost 4 bases and the J gene lost 3 bases, with 19 bases spanning the gap. The CDR3 loop is CASSPRDQDYRYEQYF. The CDR3 coding sequence is TGTGCCAGCAGCCCGAGAGATCAGGACTACCGCTACGAGCAGTACTTC.

The chain joins TRBV19 to TRBJ1-6; D gene unclear. The germline V gene has CDR1 LNHDA and CDR2 SQIVND (reference sequence). The CDR3 extends over 17 amino acids. V shed 0 bases and J shed 7 bases, with 16 bases lying between them. The CDR3 DNA is TGTGCCAGTAGTATAGATCAGTCCGCCGGTGGGAATTCACCCCTCCACTTT. It is translated as CASSIDQSAGGNSPLHF.

The chain joins TRBV7-2 to TRBJ2-1; TRBD2 agrees at 8 bases. From germline, CDR1 is SGHTA and CDR2 FQGNSA. The V and J ends lost 1 base and 8 bases, in that order; junction bases with no gene match: 10. This CDR3 spans 16 amino acids. The CDR3 here is CASSLVTGGLRYEQFF. The CDR3 DNA follows: TGTGCCAGCAGCTTAGTTACGGGAGGGCTTAGGTATGAGCAGTTCTTC.

The chain employs TRBV7-9 and TRBJ2-7, with D unresolved. CDR3 length: 16 residues. V was cut by 5 bases and J by 3 bases, with 20 bases left in between. Germline CDR1 reads SEHNR; CDR2 reads FQNEAQ (reference sequence). The CDR3 DNA is TGTGCCAGCAGCCTCAGCCCCGTGAGTTTGGACTACGAGCAGTACTTC. Translating it yields CASSLSPVSLDYEQYF.

Only a few counts were recorded for this clone. The genes are TRBV7-9 and TRBJ2-5; D is possibly TRBD2 (5 bases). Germline V gene data show CDR1 as SEHNR and CDR2 as FQNEAQ (reference sequence). There are 11 residues in the CDR3. Trimming shortened V by 6 bases and J by 7 bases, and 9 bases separated the two germline ends. The CDR3 nucleotides are TGTGCCAGCAGGTTCGAGGGGACCCAGTACTTC. Protein: CASRFEGTQYF.

The rearrangement joins TRBV14 to TRBJ2-2; 9 nucleotides match TRBD1. Germline CDR1 and CDR2: SGHDN and FVKESK. V shed 1 base, J shed 3 bases, and the junction held 9 bases outside the gene matches. This CDR3 has 18 residues. The CDR3 sequence: CASSQGISTGGYTGELFF. CDR3 bases: TGTGCCAGCAGCCAAGGGATCTCGACAGGGGGTTACACCGGGGAGCTGTTTTTT.

The chain is built from TRBV6-1 and TRBJ2-3, with 9 bases aligning to TRBD2. In germline, CDR1 is MNHNS, CDR2 SASEGT. This CDR3 contains 16 residues. After removal of 4 bases from V and 5 bases from J, the junction contained 10 bases not matched to a gene. The CDR3 sequence is CASSGLAVLVGDTQYF. The CDR3 bases are TGTGCCAGCAGTGGACTAGCGGTCCTAGTGGGAGATACGCAGTATTTT.

The chain employs TRBV6-1 and TRBJ1-1; D uncertain. The CDR3 totals 15 residues. Germline values: CDR1 MNHNS, CDR2 SASEGT. Trimming left V 8 bases short and J 2 bases short, with 18 bases between. CDR3 loop: CASPQSGTRNTEAFF. The DNA for the CDR3 is TGTGCCAGCCCGCAGTCCGGCACCCGCAACACTGAAGCTTTCTTT.

CDR3 DNA: TGTGCCAGCAGTCAAGGGCACACAGATACGCAGTATTTT. This codes for CASSQGHTDTQYF. The chain combines TRBV5-8 with TRBJ2-3, with D hard to call. Trimming cost V 5 bases and J 2 bases, with 9 bases left between them. The CDR3 spans 13 residues. CDR1 and CDR2 (germline): SGHTS, YDEGEE.

CDR3 protein: CATRPPTATNEKLFF. In nucleotides, the CDR3 is TGTGCCACCCGACCTCCGACTGCAACTAATGAAAAACTGTTTTTT. The rearrangement joins TRBV15 to TRBJ1-4; no definite D call. CDR1 and CDR2 (germline): LNHNV, YYDKDF (reference sequence). Trimming shortened V by 8 bases and J by 0 bases, and 13 bases separated the two germline ends. This CDR3 is 15 amino acids long.

This chain connects TRBV27 to TRBJ2-3; 7 positions agree with TRBD1. V was pared by 4 bases and J by 0 bases, with 4 bases of the junction left unmatched. The CDR3 is 15 residues long. Germline V gives CDR1 MNHEY, CDR2 SMNVEV (reference sequence). The CDR3, as DNA: TGTGCCAGCAGTTCCGGGACAGCTAGCACAGATACGCAGTATTTT. Translated: CASSSGTASTDTQYF.

The chain recombines TRBV10-3 with TRBJ1-2; D is unclear. Germline V lookup: CDR1 ENHRY, CDR2 SYGVKD. The CDR3 covers 15 residues. V was trimmed by 2 bases and J by 1 base, leaving 11 bases between them. The DNA of the CDR3 is TGTGCCATCAGTGAGCCAAGTCGGGTTAACTATGGCTACACCTTC. Residues: CAISEPSRVNYGYTF.

The V and J genes are TRBV5-1 and TRBJ2-7; 10 positions match TRBD2. The CDR3 loop spans 14 amino acids. Germline CDR1 reads SGHRS; CDR2 reads YFSETQ. Germline trimming cut 4 bases from V and 7 bases from J; bases unmatched to any gene: 8. The CDR3 DNA sequence: TGCGCCAGCAGCCTGGAGGCTAGCGGGGGAGAGCAGTACTTC. Encoded protein: CASSLEASGGEQYF.

The chain couples TRBV6-1 to TRBJ1-3; tentatively, D is TRBD1 (5 bases). The CDR3 loop spans 14 amino acids. In germline, CDR1 is MNHNS, CDR2 SASEGT. Trimming shortened V by 5 bases and J by 8 bases, and 16 bases separated the two germline ends. The CDR3 is CASSKVDTGDTIYF. As DNA, the CDR3 is TGTGCCAGCAGTAAAGTGGACACAGGCGACACCATATATTTT.

To note about this clone: Its ends do not fully match the called genes, so a read error is possible. The chain recombines TRBV10-2 with TRBJ1-2; no definite D call. The V gene's germline CDR1 is WSHSY and CDR2 SAAADI. The CDR3 totals 11 residues. The CDR3 DNA is TGCGCCAGCAGTGATATATCCCTATGGCACTTC. It yields the protein CASSDISLWHF.

The chain recombines TRBV7-2 with TRBJ2-7; D may be TRBD1 (7 bases). The CDR3 contains 15 residues. V lost 5 bases and J lost 4, with 18 bases in between. The germline CDR1 and CDR2 sequences are SGHTA and FQGNSA. The CDR3 nucleotides read TGTGCCAGCAGCCTTTGGACAGGAGGGAGGTACGAGCAGTACTTC. Translation: CASSLWTGGRYEQYF.

The chain has TRBV11-2 and TRBJ2-4, with D perhaps matching TRBD2 (5 bases). V lost 4 bases and J 0 bases, leaving 13 bases between the germline ends. CDR1 and CDR2 (germline): SGHAT, FQNNGV. CDR3 length: 16 residues. CDR3 region: CASSSLLDIAKNIQYF. The CDR3 region has the DNA TGTGCCAGCAGCTCATTACTAGACATAGCCAAAAACATTCAGTACTTC.

This chain's CDR3 is CASSKTGEKLFF. Here the CDR3 DNA reads TGTGCCAGCAGTAAAACGGGCGAAAAACTGTTTTTT. V gene TRBV9 combines with J gene TRBJ1-4; D is uncertain. The V gene's germline CDR1 is SGDLS and CDR2 YYNGEE. The CDR3 sequence is 12 residues long. V shed 5 bases and J shed 8 bases, with 10 bases lying between them.

In this sample, this clone turned up a few times. V is TRBV18 and J is TRBJ2-7; no reliable D call. Germline V lookup: CDR1 KGHSH, CDR2 LQKENI. The CDR3 has 12 residues. V lost 2 bases to trimming and J lost 6 bases, with 8 bases between them. CDR3 nucleotides: TGTGCCAGCTCACCATTCGACCTCGAGCAGTACTTC. This encodes CASSPFDLEQYF.

This sequence joins TRBV27 and TRBJ1-2; D is unresolved. Between the trimmed V and J ends, which lost 3 bases and 4 bases, there was a span of 9 bases. The CDR3 has 13 amino acids. Germline loops: CDR1 MNHEY, CDR2 SMNVEV (reference sequence). Here the CDR3 DNA reads TGTGCCAGCAGTTTGGGAGTCGCCTATGGCTACACCTTC. Protein: CASSLGVAYGYTF.

The V and J genes are TRBV7-9 and TRBJ2-7; the match to TRBD2 covers 8 bases. Per the germline V gene, CDR1 is SEHNR and CDR2 is FQNEAQ (reference sequence). V was pared by 5 bases and J by 3 bases, with 9 bases of the junction left unmatched. This CDR3 contains 15 residues. CDR3 residues: CASSAPGSGNYEQYF. The CDR3 bases are TGTGCCAGCAGCGCGCCGGGTAGCGGGAACTACGAGCAGTACTTC.